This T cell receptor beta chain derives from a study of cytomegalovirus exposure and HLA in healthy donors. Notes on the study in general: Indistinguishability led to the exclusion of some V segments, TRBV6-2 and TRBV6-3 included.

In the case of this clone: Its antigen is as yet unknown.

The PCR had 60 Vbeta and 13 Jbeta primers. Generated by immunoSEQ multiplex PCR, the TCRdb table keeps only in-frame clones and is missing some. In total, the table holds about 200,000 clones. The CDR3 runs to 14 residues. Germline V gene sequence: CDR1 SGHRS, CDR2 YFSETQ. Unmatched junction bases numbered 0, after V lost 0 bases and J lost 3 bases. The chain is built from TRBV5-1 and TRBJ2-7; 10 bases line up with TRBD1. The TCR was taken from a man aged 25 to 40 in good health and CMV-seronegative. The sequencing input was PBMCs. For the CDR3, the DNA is TGCGCCAGCAGCTTGGGGGACAGGGGCTACGAGCAGTACTTC. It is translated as CASSLGDRGYEQYF.